This T cell receptor (beta chain) was sequenced during a study of T cell responses to AZD1222 COVID-19 vaccine. Whole-study findings and limits: Seropositivity was recorded at baseline in only 6 or 7 AZD1222 recipients.

In the case of this clone: Antigen: not known.

Profiling relied on immunoSEQ multiplex PCR, and the TCRdb table lists in-frame clones only, not all of them. The sample lists approximately 50,000 clones; approximately 88% were seen once. The receptor comes from an adult in good health. Sequencing used peripheral blood, obtained on day 0 of AZD1222 vaccination.

The CDR3 sequence is CASSQTGTALYEQYF. DNA of the CDR3: TGTGCCAGCAGTCAAACCGGGACAGCCTTGTACGAGCAGTACTTC. The gene calls are TRBV7-9 and TRBJ2-7; 7 nucleotides match TRBD1. From germline, CDR1 is SEHNR and CDR2 FQNEAQ (reference sequence). The CDR3 totals 15 residues. V gave up 6 bases and J gave up 4 bases; unmatched junction bases: 12.